Here is one T cell receptor beta chain with its context. As yet, its antigen is unknown. CDR3 length: 15 amino acids. CDR1 and CDR2 (germline): SEHNR, FQNEAQ (reference sequence). V lost 2 bases and J lost 4, with 14 bases in between. Addition of a universal primer site occurred through template switching, and cDNA carried unique molecular identifiers. Using its own MiXCR run on the 5' RACE reads, TCRdb lists one record per CDR3 protein. The sample carries 500,000 to 650,000 distinct CDR3 sequences, about 7.1% recorded once. This sample was taken from a study of identical twins. General study findings and limits: Weaker excess twin sharing was seen among beta out-of-frame sequences. Carriage of fewer insertions was seen in abundant cord blood beta clonotypes, whereas memory repertoires showed none. Among out-of-frame alpha sequences shared by twins, low generation probability occurred in excess.

The sample was also reused in another study, on yellow fever vaccine responses in identical twins.

The chain carries TRBV7-9 and TRBJ2-5; D possibly uses TRBD1 or TRBD2 (6 bases each). The sample was PBMCs. The sequence derives from a woman aged 18-35 years in good health. The CDR3 sequence: CASSLRVGGGETQYF. CDR3 in DNA: TGTGCCAGCAGCTTAAGGGTCGGGGGCGGAGAGACCCAGTACTTC.